One sample yielded the 17 T cell receptor beta chains listed below, sequenced in a study of breast tumors, draining lymph nodes, adjacent tissues. Axillary draining lymph nodes of breast cancer patients supplied the node samples. TCRdb fed the multiplex PCR reads into MiXCR, producing one record per CDR3 protein. The sample lists 100,000 to 150,000 distinct CDR3 sequences, under 25% occurring once. The sample was axillary lymph node tissue. Every receptor here comes from a female donor with breast cancer. Some clones in this sample may be carry-over from other donors' samples.

The J gene is TRBJ1-2, the V gene TRBV9, with D maybe TRBD1 (5 bases). Germline CDR1 SGDLS, CDR2 YYNGEE. V dropped 0 bases and J dropped 6 bases, with 12 bases sitting between them. The CDR3 is 14 residues long. This CDR3 is CASSVAAGQNGYTF. The CDR3 bases are TGTGCCAGCAGCGTAGCCGCGGGGCAGAATGGCTACACCTTC.

A word on this clonotype: This may arise from a read error, as a much more abundant clone is one base away. This chain links TRBV10-1 with TRBJ2-1; 12 bases are a match to TRBD1. Germline CDR1 and CDR2: WNHNN and SYGVQD (reference sequence). CDR3 length: 16 residues. CDR3 in DNA: TGCGCCGGCAGTGGGGGGGGACAGGGGGCGCGGGATGAGCAGTTCTTC. Translated: CAGSGGGQGARDEQFF.

This clonotype was observed many times. The chain recombines TRBV19 with TRBJ2-1; 11 nucleotides align to TRBD2. V was clipped by 7 bases and J by 4 bases; unmatched bases: 6. Germline V gene sequence: CDR1 LNHDA, CDR2 SQIVND (reference sequence). CDR3 length: 15 residues. The CDR3 loop is CASTPSGRRYNEQFF. The CDR3 nucleotides read TGTGCCAGTACGCCTAGCGGGAGGAGATACAATGAGCAGTTCTTC. The whole variable domain, filled in from reference TRBV19 and TRBJ2-1, reads DGGITQSPKYLFRKEGQNVTLSCEQNLNHDAMYWYRQDPGQGLRLIYYSQIVNDFQKGDIAEGYSVSREKKESFPLTVTSAQKNPTAFYLCASTPSGRRYNEQFFGPGTRLTVL.

This clonotype was detected many times. V and J are TRBV20-1 and TRBJ2-2, with TRBD1 matching over 9 bases. The CDR3 length is 15 residues. Trimming took 3 bases from V and 8 from J; bases not matched to a gene: 10. Germline V gives CDR1 DFQATT, CDR2 SNEGSKA (reference sequence). The CDR3 bases are TGCAGTGCTAGCGGACAGGGGAGGGGGTCTGGGGAGCTGTTTTTT. Amino acid sequence: CSASGQGRGSGELFF.

Points on this clonotype: A much larger clone differs by one base, so this may be a read error. V and J are TRBV18 and TRBJ2-7; TRBD1 matches at 11 bases. Looked up from germline, CDR1 is KGHSH and CDR2 is LQKENI. CDR3 size: 16 residues. V was clipped by 8 bases and J by 3 bases; unmatched bases: 12. This CDR3 reads CASPQEPGQGGYEQYF. The CDR3 coding sequence is TGTGCCAGCCCACAGGAGCCGGGACAGGGGGGCTACGAGCAGTACTTC.

This clonotype has ten or more counts. This sequence joins TRBV19 and TRBJ1-3; TRBD1 is a possible D gene (6 bases). Trimming took off 3 bases at V and 0 bases at J, with 9 bases between the two ends. Germline-derived CDR1 and CDR2 are LNHDA and SQIVND (reference sequence). The CDR3 is 15 residues long. This CDR3 reads CASSIPTGSGNTIYF. As DNA, the CDR3 is TGTGCCAGTAGTATCCCGACAGGCTCTGGAAACACCATATATTTT.

The rearrangement joins TRBV27 to TRBJ1-2; the match to TRBD1 covers 11 bases. Germline V lookup: CDR1 MNHEY, CDR2 SMNVEV (reference sequence). V dropped 10 bases and J dropped 2; count of bases not matched to a gene: 9. This CDR3 has 15 residues. DNA of the CDR3: TGTGCCACCGCCGGGACAGGGGGAGTCAACTATGGCTACACCTTC. This codes for CATAGTGGVNYGYTF.

This clonotype came up once. Here the CDR3 omits its conserved ending phenylalanine or tryptophan, so a read error is the likely source. The rearrangement joins TRBV3-1 to TRBJ2-1; 10 bases fit TRBD2. Germline CDR1 is LGHDT and CDR2 is YNNKEL (reference sequence). Trimming at V came to 1 base and at J to 12 bases, leaving 12 bases not matched to a gene. CDR3 length equals 16 residues. The CDR3 DNA reads TGTGCCAGCAGCCAAGGAGGGCCTAGCGGGAGAGGTGGGCAGTTCCTC. Encoded protein: CASSQGGPSGRGGQFL.

Of note for this clonotype: Given a much more abundant clone one base away, this may be a read error. The rearrangement uses TRBV12-3 or TRBV12-4 and TRBJ2-3; no definite D call. V was clipped by 3 bases and J by 0 bases, with 7 bases between them. This CDR3 comprises 14 residues. Written as DNA, the CDR3 is TGTGCCAGCAGTTTCCCCCAAAGCACAGATACGCAGTATTTT. Amino acid sequence: CASSFPQSTDTQYF.

This clonotype has more than one count but fewer than ten. V and J are TRBV12-3 or TRBV12-4 and TRBJ2-1; D gene ambiguous. The ends were cut back, 5 bases at V and 4 bases at J, with 18 bases in the middle. This CDR3 region has 16 residues. CDR3 nucleotides: TGTGCCAGCAGTCCCGTTTTGTCACCCGAATACAATGAGCAGTTCTTC. This gives the protein CASSPVLSPEYNEQFF.

A note on this clonotype: This could be a read error, since a much larger clone is one nucleotide away. CDR3 nucleotide sequence: TGTGCCAGCAGCCGACGGGGGGCCGGCACCGGGGAGCTGTTTTTT. It yields the protein CASSRRGAGTGELFF. The chain has TRBV12-3 or TRBV12-4 and TRBJ2-2; a possible D gene is TRBD2 (7 bases). The ends were cut back, 6 bases at V and 4 bases at J, with 15 bases in the middle. The CDR3 is 15 amino acids.

This clonotype was recorded many times. This chain links TRBV20-1 with TRBJ2-5; 12 bases map to TRBD1. Germline lookup yields CDR1 DFQATT and CDR2 SNEGSKA (reference sequence). The CDR3 covers 15 residues. Trimming cost V 6 bases and J 0 bases; bases outside gene matches: 5. The CDR3 DNA reads as TGCAGTGCCCGGGGACAGGGGGCACACCAAGAGACCCAGTACTTC. Translated: CSARGQGAHQETQYF.

This clonotype showed up many times. The V and J genes are TRBV7-8 and TRBJ2-1; D assignment may be TRBD1 or TRBD2 (5 bases each). Germline V CDR1 and CDR2: SGHVS, FQNEAQ. This CDR3 region has 15 residues. Deletions cut 6 bases from V and 0 bases from J, with 12 bases between. CDR3 protein: CASSPGTHSYNEQFF. The DNA for the CDR3 is TGTGCCAGCAGTCCCGGGACGCACTCCTACAATGAGCAGTTCTTC.

The chain employs TRBV27 and TRBJ2-1, with 10 bases identical to TRBD2. Germline CDR1 is MNHEY and CDR2 is SMNVEV (reference sequence). CDR3 length: 15 residues. J was trimmed by 2 bases and V by 8 bases; bases with no gene match: 6. The CDR3 spells CASGLTSGAYNEQFF. Written as DNA, the CDR3 is TGTGCCAGCGGTCTAACTAGCGGGGCCTACAATGAGCAGTTCTTC.

This clonotype came up many times. V usage is TRBV7-9 and J usage is TRBJ1-2; 8 bases match TRBD1. The ends lost 2 bases at V and 7 bases at J; junction bases unmatched: 3. This CDR3 is 13 amino acids long. Germline V gives CDR1 SEHNR, CDR2 FQNEAQ (reference sequence). The chain's CDR3 is CASSLQGAIGYTF. CDR3 sequence (DNA): TGTGCCAGCAGCTTACAGGGGGCGATTGGCTACACCTTC.

As regards this clonotype: An end of the junction differs from the germline gene, which may be a read error. This CDR3 reads CASSLSRDTYNERFF. The DNA of the CDR3 is TGTGCCAGCAGTTTAAGCCGGGACACCTACAATGAGCGGTTCTTC. The chain recombines TRBV27 with TRBJ2-1; possible D gene TRBD1, 6 bases. The CDR3 runs to 15 residues. Germline V gives CDR1 MNHEY, CDR2 SMNVEV (reference sequence).

This clonotype was counted ten times or more. This chain links TRBV12-3 or TRBV12-4 with TRBJ2-1; 7 bases align to TRBD2. The ends lost 6 bases at V and 7 bases at J; junction bases unmatched: 6. The CDR3 extends over 13 amino acids. The CDR3 bases are TGTGCCAGCAGCCGGAGCGGGAAGAATGAGCAGTTCTTC. Protein product: CASSRSGKNEQFF.